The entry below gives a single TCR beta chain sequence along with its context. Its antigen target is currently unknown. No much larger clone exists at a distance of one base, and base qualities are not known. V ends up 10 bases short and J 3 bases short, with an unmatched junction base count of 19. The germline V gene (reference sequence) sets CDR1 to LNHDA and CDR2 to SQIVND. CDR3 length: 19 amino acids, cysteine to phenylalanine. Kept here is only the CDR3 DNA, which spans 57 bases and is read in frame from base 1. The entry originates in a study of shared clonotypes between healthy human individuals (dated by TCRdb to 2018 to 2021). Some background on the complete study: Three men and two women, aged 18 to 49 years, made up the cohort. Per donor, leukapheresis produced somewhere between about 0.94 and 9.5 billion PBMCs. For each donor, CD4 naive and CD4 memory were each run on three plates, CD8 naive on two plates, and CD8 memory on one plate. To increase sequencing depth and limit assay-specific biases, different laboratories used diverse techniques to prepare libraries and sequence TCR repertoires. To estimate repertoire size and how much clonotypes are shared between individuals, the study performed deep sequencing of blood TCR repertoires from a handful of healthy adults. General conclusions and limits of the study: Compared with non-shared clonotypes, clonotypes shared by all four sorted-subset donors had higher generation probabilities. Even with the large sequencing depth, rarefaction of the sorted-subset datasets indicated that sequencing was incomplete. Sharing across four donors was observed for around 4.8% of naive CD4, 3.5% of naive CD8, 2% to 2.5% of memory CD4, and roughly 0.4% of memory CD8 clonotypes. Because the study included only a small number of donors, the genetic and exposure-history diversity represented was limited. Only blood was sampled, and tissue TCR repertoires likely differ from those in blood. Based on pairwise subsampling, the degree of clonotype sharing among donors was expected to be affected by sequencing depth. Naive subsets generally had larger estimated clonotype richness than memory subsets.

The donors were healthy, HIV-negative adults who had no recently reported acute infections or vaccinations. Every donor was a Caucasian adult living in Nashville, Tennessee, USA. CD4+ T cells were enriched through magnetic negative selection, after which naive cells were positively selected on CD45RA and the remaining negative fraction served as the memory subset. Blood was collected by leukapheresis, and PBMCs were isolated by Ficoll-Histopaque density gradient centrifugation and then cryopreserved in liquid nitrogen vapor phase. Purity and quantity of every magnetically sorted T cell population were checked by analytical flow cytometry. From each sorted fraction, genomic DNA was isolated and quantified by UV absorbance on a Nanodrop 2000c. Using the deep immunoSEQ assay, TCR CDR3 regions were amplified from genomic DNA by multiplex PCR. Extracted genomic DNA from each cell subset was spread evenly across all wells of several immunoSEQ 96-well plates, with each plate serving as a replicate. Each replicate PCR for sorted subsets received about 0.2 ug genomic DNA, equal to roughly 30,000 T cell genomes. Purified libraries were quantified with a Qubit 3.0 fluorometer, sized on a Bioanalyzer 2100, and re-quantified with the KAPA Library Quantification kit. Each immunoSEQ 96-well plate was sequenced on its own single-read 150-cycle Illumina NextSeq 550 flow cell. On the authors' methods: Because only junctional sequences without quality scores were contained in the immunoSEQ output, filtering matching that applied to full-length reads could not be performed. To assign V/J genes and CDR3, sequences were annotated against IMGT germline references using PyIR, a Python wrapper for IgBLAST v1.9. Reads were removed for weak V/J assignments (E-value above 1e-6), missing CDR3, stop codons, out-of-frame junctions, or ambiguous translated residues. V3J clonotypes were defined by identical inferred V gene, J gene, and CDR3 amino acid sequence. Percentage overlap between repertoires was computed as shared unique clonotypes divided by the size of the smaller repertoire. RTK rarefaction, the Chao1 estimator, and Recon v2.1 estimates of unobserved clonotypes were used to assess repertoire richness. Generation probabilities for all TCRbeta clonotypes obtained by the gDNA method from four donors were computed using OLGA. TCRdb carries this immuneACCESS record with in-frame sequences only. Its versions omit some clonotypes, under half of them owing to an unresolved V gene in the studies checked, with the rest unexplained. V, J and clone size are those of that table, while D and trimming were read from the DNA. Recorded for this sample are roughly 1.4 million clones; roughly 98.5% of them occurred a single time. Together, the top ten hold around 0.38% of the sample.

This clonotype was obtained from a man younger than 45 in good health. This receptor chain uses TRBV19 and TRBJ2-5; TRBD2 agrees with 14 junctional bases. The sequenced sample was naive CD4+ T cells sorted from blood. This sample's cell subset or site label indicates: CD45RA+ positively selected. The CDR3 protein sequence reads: CATLRRAPGTSGRKETQYF. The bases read TGTGCCACCCTTCGTAGGGCACCCGGGACTAGCGGGAGAAAAGAGACCCAGTACTTC.